The rows below give T cell receptor beta chains drawn from one sample of a study of cytomegalovirus exposure and HLA in healthy donors. Sequenced by immunoSEQ multiplex PCR; TCRdb stores in-frame clones only, minus some. This table has 210,000 or so clones, about three quarters appearing once. Sequencing input: PBMCs. The source of these receptors is a woman in her twenties or thirties in good health and CMV-seropositive. Both conserved end residues are part of each CDR3. A D gene is named only where the DNA matches it firmly. Clone size is not always given. Where it is, it says once, few, many or a class for expanded clones.

TRBJ2-7,.,TRBV30,.,CAWSFLYYEQYF,TGTGCCTGGAGTTTCCTCTATTACGAGCAGTACTTC
TRBJ1-2,TRBD1,TRBV29-1,.,CSAGTRDSFNYGYTF,TGCAGCGCCGGAACAAGGGACAGCTTTAACTATGGCTACACCTTC
TRBJ2-3,.,TRBV7-9,.,CASSLESFAVDTQYF,TGTGCCAGCAGCTTAGAGTCCTTTGCGGTCGATACGCAGTATTTT
TRBJ2-1,.,TRBV9,.,CASSVGGSAGSEQFF,TGTGCCAGCAGCGTAGGAGGGTCGGCTGGGAGTGAGCAGTTCTTC
TRBJ2-1,TRBD1,TRBV4-2,.,CASSQGQGDRAYNEQFF,TGTGCCAGCAGCCAAGGACAGGGGGACAGGGCCTACAATGAGCAGTTCTTC
TRBJ2-1,TRBD2,TRBV10-3,.,CAISVGTRGWGNEQFF,TGTGCCATCAGTGTCGGGACTAGAGGATGGGGTAATGAGCAGTTCTTC
TRBJ2-7,.,TRBV5-1,.,CASSLRTEGEQYF,TGCGCCAGCAGCTTGAGGACAGAAGGCGAGCAGTACTTC
TRBJ2-2,.,TRBV7-9,.,CASSSAETNTGELFF,TGTGCCAGCAGCTCAGCAGAGACGAACACCGGGGAGCTGTTTTTT
TRBJ2-3,.,TRBV5-1,.,CASSSTGITTDTQYF,TGCGCCAGCAGCTCCACCGGGATTACCACAGATACGCAGTATTTT
TRBJ1-1,.,TRBV7-3,.,CASTLYRDTEAFF,TGTGCCAGCACCCTGTACCGGGACACTGAAGCTTTCTTT
TRBJ1-5,TRBD1,TRBV7-7,.,CASSLAKGTANNQPQHF,TGTGCTAGCAGCTTAGCGAAAGGGACAGCAAATAATCAGCCCCAGCATTTT
TRBJ2-7,TRBD2,TRBV30,.,CALGRQGLGEQYF,TGTGCCTTAGGGAGGCAGGGACTAGGCGAGCAGTACTTC
TRBJ1-4,.,TRBV18,.,CASSPQGRGINEKLFF,TGTGCCAGCTCACCCCAGGGGCGTGGGATTAATGAAAAACTGTTTTTT
TRBJ2-5,TRBD1,TRBV4-3,.,CASSQDRSKQETQYF,TGCGCCAGCAGCCAGGACAGGAGTAAACAAGAGACCCAGTACTTC
TRBJ2-1,TRBD2,TRBV13,.,CASSLYPALAGVNNEQFF,TGTGCCAGCAGCCTCTACCCGGCCCTAGCGGGAGTTAACAATGAGCAGTTCTTC
TRBJ1-1,.,TRBV21-1,few,CASGKGQGAMNTEAFF,TGTGCCAGCGGAAAAGGACAGGGGGCAATGAACACTGAAGCTTTCTTT
TRBJ1-5,.,TRBV19,.,CASSQPGSVKDFSNQPQHF,TGTGCCAGTAGTCAACCGGGATCTGTGAAAGATTTTAGCAATCAGCCCCAGCATTTT
TRBJ1-4,TRBD1,TRBV19,.,CASSTDRAAEKLFF,TGTGCCAGTAGTACAGACAGGGCGGCCGAAAAACTGTTTTTT
TRBJ1-2,TRBD1,TRBV29-1,few,CSVERTGYGYTF,TGCAGCGTTGAGAGGACAGGCTATGGCTACACCTTC